The TCR beta chain under discussion was sequenced for a study of blood T cell repertoires in COVID-19 (TCRdb year 2020). For the study in its entirety: Collaborator samples came from the United States, Italy and Spain and covered acute and convalescent phases of COVID-19. The material from the prospective study consisted of cDNA or gDNA derived from T cells, B-cell-depleted T cells, or PBMCs. Subjects who had been exposed to COVID-19, were actively infected with it, or had recovered from it provided the deeply sampled blood TCRbeta repertoires that made up the dataset. A freely available public database, intended as a resource for researchers studying the immune response to SARS-CoV-2, is where the repertoires were released. Samples were obtained from the ongoing ImmuneRACE study (first 160 participants) and from some 1,300 subjects provided by 6 global collaborators. Sample metadata almost always included a de-identified subject ID, COVID-19 status, age in years and sex. Where HLA class I and class II types were available, the types were taken from metadata supplied by the sample provider, not from assay-based typing.

Whole blood was collected in K2EDTA tubes by collaborating institutions according to the institutions' own protocols. Collaborator samples were shipped for TCRbeta analysis as frozen whole blood, isolated PBMCs, or DNA extracted from either sample type. Details on this clone: Its antigen remains undetermined. Base quality data are lacking; no much larger clone is found one base away.

TCRbeta CDR3 regions were amplified from genomic DNA by means of the immunoSEQ Assay, a bias-controlled multiplex PCR. As for the authors' bioinformatics: Within the assay, amplification of reference gene primers was used to estimate how many nucleated cells each sample contained. To quantify the absolute abundance of each unique TCRbeta CDR3 rearrangement, sequence reads were collapsed and filtered. For each sample, productive Simpson clonality was calculated as the square root of Simpson's diversity index across productive rearrangements. Held by TCRdb, this immuneACCESS table contains in-frame sequences only and omits some clones. Under half of the omission traces to an unresolved V gene where checked; the cause of the rest is unknown. From that table come the V and J calls and clone size; the DNA was used to work out D and trimming. The sample table shows about 140,000 clones, and around nine tenths are seen once. The ten largest clones represent more than 5% of the sample.

Here is what the overall study found, with its caveats: How much clinical and demographic metadata was included differed by source and by participant, and the metadata was provided uncurated.

The CDR3 numbers 14 residues from cysteine through phenylalanine. The only DNA kept is the CDR3, 42 bases in frame from the first base. V gives up 3 bases and J gives up 2 bases, and the segment between their germline ends measures 8 bases. In the germline V gene, CDR1 corresponds to LGHNA and CDR2 to YSLEER. The sequence joins TRBV4-3 to TRBJ2-1; the D segment could be TRBD2, given 5 matching bases. The sequencing input was peripheral blood. The TCR was taken from a human donor in a cohort sampled during active COVID-19. The DNA sequence is TGCGCCAGCAGCCACGGACTTACCTACAATGAGCAGTTCTTC. Protein translation: CASSHGLTYNEQFF.